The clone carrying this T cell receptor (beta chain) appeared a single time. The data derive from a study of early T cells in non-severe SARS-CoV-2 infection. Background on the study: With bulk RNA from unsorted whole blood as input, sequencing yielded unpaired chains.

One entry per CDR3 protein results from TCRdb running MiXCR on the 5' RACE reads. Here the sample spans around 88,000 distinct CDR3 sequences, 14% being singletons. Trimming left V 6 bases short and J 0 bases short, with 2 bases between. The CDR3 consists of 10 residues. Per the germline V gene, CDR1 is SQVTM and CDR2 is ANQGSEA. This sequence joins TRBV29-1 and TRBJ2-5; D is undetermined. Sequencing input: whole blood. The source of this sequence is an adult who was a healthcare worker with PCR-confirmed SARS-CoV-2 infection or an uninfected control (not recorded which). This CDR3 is CSVHQETQYF. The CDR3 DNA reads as TGCAGCGTCCACCAAGAGACCCAGTACTTC.